The 11 T cell receptor beta chains in this list originate from one sample, sequenced in a study of PD-1 blockade in classical Hodgkin lymphoma. Each and every patient relapsed after autologous stem cell transplantation, and patients got differing brentuximab vedotin exposure. Produced via immunoSEQ multiplex PCR; TCRdb's table is partial and in-frame only. The repertoire has 90,000 to 100,000 clones, roughly 92% of them found once; the top ten carry less than 3%. Sequenced here: peripheral blood mononuclear cells (PBMCs), sampled at baseline. These receptors originate from a human donor with classical Hodgkin lymphoma.

This clone was recorded once. The chain joins TRBV19 to TRBJ1-5; D is perhaps TRBD1 (5 bases). This CDR3 comprises 22 residues. The V and J ends lost 0 bases and 0 bases respectively, with 27 bases between them. Germline V gene sequence: CDR1 LNHDA, CDR2 SQIVND (reference sequence). DNA for the CDR3: TGTGCCAGTAGTATAGATCTATTCGCGGACATCCCAGAGTCCCTTAGCAATCAGCCCCAGCATTTT. Its protein product is CASSIDLFADIPESLSNQPQHF.

The V and J genes are TRBV19 and TRBJ1-1, with a tentative D call TRBD1 (6 bases). Germline-derived CDR1 and CDR2 are LNHDA and SQIVND (reference sequence). This CDR3 region has 14 residues. V was clipped by 7 bases and J by 2 bases, with 14 bases between them. The CDR3 coding sequence is TGTGCCAGTACCTCAACAGGGTTTAACACTGAAGCTTTCTTT. Its protein product is CASTSTGFNTEAFF.

The chain has TRBV27 and TRBJ2-1, with 8 bases lining up with TRBD2. This CDR3 spans 15 amino acids. The germline V gene encodes CDR1 MNHEY and CDR2 SMNVEV (reference sequence). J lost 8 bases, V lost 1 base, and 7 bases had no gene match. DNA of the CDR3: TGTGCCAGCAGTTTATTTGGGACTAGGATTGATGAGCAGTTCTTC. Amino acid sequence: CASSLFGTRIDEQFF.

This clone was seen a handful of times. The rearrangement links TRBV19 to TRBJ1-2; TRBD1 is a possible D gene (6 bases). The V gene's germline CDR1 is LNHDA and CDR2 SQIVND (reference sequence). The CDR3 has 15 residues. Trimming stripped 4 bases from V and 2 bases from J, with 14 bases between. The chain's CDR3 is CASSTPQGRNYGYTF. CDR3 DNA sequence: TGTGCCAGTAGTACTCCACAGGGACGGAACTATGGCTACACCTTC. The complete variable domain, with remaining parts taken from reference TRBV19 and TRBJ1-2, reads DGGITQSPKYLFRKEGQNVTLSCEQNLNHDAMYWYRQDPGQGLRLIYYSQIVNDFQKGDIAEGYSVSREKKESFPLTVTSAQKNPTAFYLCASSTPQGRNYGYTFGSGTRLTVV.

The chain employs TRBV19 and TRBJ1-2; possible D gene TRBD1, 5 bases. V was shortened by 0 bases and J by 2 bases, with 13 bases between the two germline ends. CDR1 LNHDA and CDR2 SQIVND come from the germline V gene (reference sequence). This CDR3 has 16 amino acids. The CDR3 coding sequence is TGTGCCAGTAGTATAGATACGATGCAGGGAAACTATGGCTACACCTTC. Translating gives CASSIDTMQGNYGYTF. The full variable domain, with the rest looked up from reference TRBV19 and TRBJ1-2, is DGGITQSPKYLFRKEGQNVTLSCEQNLNHDAMYWYRQDPGQGLRLIYYSQIVNDFQKGDIAEGYSVSREKKESFPLTVTSAQKNPTAFYLCASSIDTMQGNYGYTFGSGTRLTVV.

This clone was observed a single time. V gene TRBV7-3 combines with J gene TRBJ1-1; tentative D call: TRBD1 (6 bases). This CDR3 has 15 amino acids. Germline CDR1 SGHTA, CDR2 FQGTGA. Trimming took 5 bases from V and 3 from J, leaving 16 bases between them. CDR3 nucleotides: TGTGCCAGCAGCAAAACGGGGGCCTGGGACACTGAAGCTTTCTTT. This encodes CASSKTGAWDTEAFF.

This clone was seen just once. The chain employs TRBV6-1 and TRBJ2-5; D unresolved. Germline CDR1 reads MNHNS; CDR2 reads SASEGT. This CDR3 is 11 amino acids long. V was clipped by 7 bases and J by 2 bases, with 5 bases between them. The CDR3 loop is CASTQQETQYF. CDR3 nucleotide sequence: TGTGCCAGCACTCAACAAGAGACCCAGTACTTC.

This chain links TRBV29-1 with TRBJ2-7; no reliable D call. CDR1 is SQVTM and CDR2 is ANQGSEA in the germline V gene. The CDR3 is 15 residues long. The V gene lost 4 bases and the J gene lost 0 bases, with 16 bases spanning the gap. The CDR3 DNA reads TGCAGCGTTGGGGTGGAACTGGCTCCCTCCTACGAGCAGTACTTC. This translates into CSVGVELAPSYEQYF.

The CDR3 sequence is CASRSQTGALDEQYF. In DNA, the CDR3 is TGTGCCAGCAGATCTCAAACAGGGGCCCTTGACGAGCAGTACTTC. This chain uses TRBV6-1 with TRBJ2-7, with 7 positions matching TRBD1. V shed 6 bases, J shed 5 bases, and the junction held 13 bases outside the gene matches. CDR3 length: 15 amino acids. Looked up from germline, CDR1 is MNHNS and CDR2 is SASEGT.

The genes are TRBV19 and TRBJ1-4; 9 nucleotides match TRBD1. With V trimmed by 7 bases and J by 7 bases, 4 bases remained unmatched. CDR3 length: 13 amino acids. CDR1 is LNHDA, CDR2 SQIVND, per germline (reference sequence). As DNA, the CDR3 is TGTGCCAGTAAACAGGGGGCGCTTGAAAAACTGTTTTTT. Translating gives CASKQGALEKLFF.

The chain joins TRBV28 to TRBJ2-6; no clear D gene. With 3 bases removed from V and 0 bases from J, the gap between germline ends came to 15 bases. CDR1 MDHEN and CDR2 SYDVKM come from the germline V gene. There are 18 residues in the CDR3. The CDR3 reads CASSLSTYDFSGANVLTF. Here the CDR3 DNA reads TGTGCCAGCAGTTTGAGTACTTATGACTTCTCTGGGGCCAACGTCCTGACTTTC. Full variable domain (missing parts from reference TRBV28 and TRBJ2-6): DVKVTQSSRYLVKRTGEKVFLECVQDMDHENMFWYRQDPGLGLRLIYFSYDVKMKEKGDIPEGYSVSREKKERFSLILESASTNQTSMYLCASSLSTYDFSGANVLTFGAGSRLTVL.